This T cell receptor (beta chain) was captured by sequencing in a study of beta chain features in type 1 diabetes. Since all of the isolated RNA was reverse transcribed, expressed TCRB transcripts were what got sequenced. Assay used: immunoSEQ multiplex PCR; TCRdb lists only in-frame clones, some missing. The sample holds just over 450,000 clones, 30% seen once. The germline CDR1 and CDR2 sequences are GTSNPN and SVGIG (reference sequence). Losses at the gene ends were 3 bases for V and 4 bases for J; bases not matched to a gene: 10. This CDR3 comprises 15 residues. The V call is TRBV30, the J call TRBJ1-1; 8 bases map to TRBD1. Sequenced sample: naive CD4+ T cells from blood. The sequence was obtained from a man aged 18 to 29 in good health. CDR3 coding DNA: TGTGCCTGGAGAGGAGCTCAGGGGGCTAGCACTGAAGCTTTCTTT. It yields the protein CAWRGAQGASTEAFF.